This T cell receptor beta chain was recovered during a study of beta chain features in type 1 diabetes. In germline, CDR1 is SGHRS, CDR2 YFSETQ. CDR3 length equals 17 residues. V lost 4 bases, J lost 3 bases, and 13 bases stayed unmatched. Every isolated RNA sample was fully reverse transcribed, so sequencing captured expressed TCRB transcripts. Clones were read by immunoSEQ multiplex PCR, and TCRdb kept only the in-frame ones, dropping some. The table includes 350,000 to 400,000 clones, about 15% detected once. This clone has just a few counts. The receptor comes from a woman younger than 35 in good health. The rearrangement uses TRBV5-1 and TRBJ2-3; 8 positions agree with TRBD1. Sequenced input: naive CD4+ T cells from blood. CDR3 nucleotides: TGCGCCAGCAGCCGGACCCAGGGGGCGGGTAGGACAGATACGCAGTATTTT. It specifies CASSRTQGAGRTDTQYF. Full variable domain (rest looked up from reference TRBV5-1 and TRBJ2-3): KAGVTQTPRYLIKTRGQQVTLSCSPISGHRSVSWYQQTPGQGLQFLFEYFSETQRNKGNFPGRFSGRQFSNSRSEMNVSTLELGDSALYLCASSRTQGAGRTDTQYFGPGTRLTVL.